The 21 T cell receptor beta chains given below trace back to one sample, sequenced in a study of T cells in women clearing cervical HPV infection. Method: immunoSEQ multiplex PCR; TCRdb's copy keeps in-frame clones and lacks some. Its listing shows roughly 35,000 clones. The sample consisted of blood buffy coat. These receptors all stem from a woman between 18 and 75 years old with a cervical HPV16 infection that either progressed to CIN3+ or cleared (not recorded which).

A word on this clone: The sequenced fragment ends 3 residues before the CDR3 boundary, so the rest is inferred from the germline J gene. The chain carries TRBV7-6 and TRBJ2-2; 8 positions agree with TRBD1. The germline V gene encodes CDR1 SGHVS and CDR2 FNYEAQ. Trimming took 8 bases from V and 1 from J; bases not matched to a gene: 6. The CDR3 is 15 amino acids. Incomplete CDR3 DNA: TGTGCCAGCCGCTCCGGGACAGGGAACACCGGGGAG. It yields the protein CASRSGTGNTGE. The full CDR3 sequence reads CASRSGTGNTGELFF.

As for this clone: Coverage ceases 3 residues before the CDR3 finishes, and the germline J gene fills in the end. The chain employs TRBV6-2 or TRBV6-3 and TRBJ2-7, with 13 bases lining up with TRBD2. Germline V lookup: CDR1 MNHEY, CDR2 SVGEGT. The CDR3 sequence is 15 residues long. V lost 6 bases and J lost 4; bases outside the gene matches: 6. The CDR3 loop reads CASRGGLAGVYEQYF. The sequenced CDR3 bases are TGTGCCAGCAGAGGTGGACTAGCGGGGGTTTACGAG.

As to this clone: Read data end 3 residues before the CDR3 end; the end is taken from the germline J gene. This chain joins TRBV18 and TRBJ2-7; no clear D. Trimming removed 3 bases at V and 2 bases at J, with 8 bases between. The CDR3 is 13 amino acids. Germline loops: CDR1 KGHSH, CDR2 LQKENI. CDR3 loop: CASSPNQAYEQYF. Partial CDR3 DNA: TGTGCCAGCTCACCTAACCAGGCCTACGAG.

On this clone: The read terminates 3 residues before the CDR3 end, so the remaining end is supplied by the germline J gene. The genes are TRBV7-9 and TRBJ2-7; D is possibly TRBD1 (5 bases). This CDR3 spans 13 amino acids. Germline V CDR1 and CDR2: SEHNR, FQNEAQ (reference sequence). Between the trimmed V and J ends, which lost 7 bases and 2 bases, there was a span of 12 bases. Incomplete CDR3 DNA: TGTGCCAGCACCACGGACATTACCTACGAG. This encodes CASTTDITYE. The whole CDR3 reads CASTTDITYEQYF. The full variable domain, its missing parts supplied by reference TRBV7-9 and TRBJ2-7, is DTGVSQNPRHKITKRGQNVTFRCDPISEHNRLYWYRQTLGQGPEFLTYFQNEAQLEKSRLLSDRFSAERPKGSFSTLEIQRTEQGDSAMYLCASTTDITYEQYFGPGTRLTVT.

About this clone: The read finishes 3 residues shy of the CDR3 end, and the germline J gene is used to complete it. This chain joins TRBV19 and TRBJ2-1, with TRBD1 as a possible D gene (6 bases). The CDR3 spans 15 residues. In germline, CDR1 is LNHDA, CDR2 SQIVND (reference sequence). V dropped 4 bases and J dropped 0 bases, with 10 bases sitting between them. The part of the CDR3 DNA that was read is TGTGCCAGTAGTAGTGGGACAACCTCCTACAATGAG. Translating it yields CASSSGTTSYNE. The full CDR3 reads CASSSGTTSYNEQFF.

As for this clone: The missing CDR3 end, 3 residues past where the read stops, is filled in from the germline J gene. The gene calls are TRBV14 and TRBJ2-3; 11 nucleotides line up with TRBD2. Germline assignment: CDR1 SGHDN and CDR2 FVKESK. The V segment lost 1 base and the J segment 3 bases; nucleotides outside the gene matches: 9. This CDR3 contains 18 residues. The part of the CDR3 DNA that was read is TGTGCCAGCAGCCAAGTAAATAGCGGGGGGGCCATGACAGATACG. Protein: CASSQVNSGGAMTDT. The whole CDR3 is CASSQVNSGGAMTDTQYF.

The sequenced CDR3 bases are TGTGCCAGCGGGACTAGCGGGGGGCTGGAC. Residues: CASGTSGGLD. The CDR3, in full, reads CASGTSGGLDYTF. The genes are TRBV7-2 and TRBJ1-2; the D gene is possibly TRBD1 (6 bases). Read data end 3 residues before the CDR3 end; the end is taken from the germline J gene. The CDR3 totals 13 residues. The germline gives CDR1 SGHTA, CDR2 FQGNSA.

About this clone: The observed sequence ends 3 residues before the CDR3 terminus, with the missing tail filled in from the germline J gene. V is TRBV13 and J is TRBJ2-3; the match to TRBD2 covers 11 bases. The CDR3 length is 15 residues. The germline V gene has CDR1 PRHDT and CDR2 FYEKMQ (reference sequence). CDR3 sequence: CASSISGGAGETQYF. The CDR3 DNA, read in part, is TGTGCCAGCAGCATTAGCGGGGGGGCGGGAGAGACG.

About this clone itself: From the germline J gene comes the end of the CDR3, since the read stops 3 residues before it. The chain combines TRBV4-1 with TRBJ2-3; 9 bases line up with TRBD2. The CDR3 spans 15 residues. Germline CDR1 reads MGHRA; CDR2 reads YSYEKL. Incomplete CDR3 DNA: TGCGCCAGCAGCCCCGCTGCGACTAGCGGTGAGACG. Encoded protein: CASSPAATSGET. The full-length CDR3 reads as CASSPAATSGETQYF.

As to this clone: The CDR3 extends 3 residues past the end of the read, so its final part is completed from the germline J gene. J is TRBJ2-2 and V is TRBV19, with D tentatively TRBD2 (7 bases). Germline CDR1 and CDR2: LNHDA and SQIVND (reference sequence). This CDR3 region has 17 residues. The sequenced part of the CDR3 DNA is TGTGCCAGTAGTATTTTCCAGGGAGGAGGGGGGGCCAACGTG. Residues: CASSIFQGGGGANV. The full-length CDR3 reads as CASSIFQGGGGANVLFF. Full variable domain (rest looked up from reference TRBV19 and TRBJ2-2): DGGITQSPKYLFRKEGQNVTLSCEQNLNHDAMYWYRQDPGQGLRLIYYSQIVNDFQKGDIAEGYSVSREKKESFPLTVTSAQKNPTAFYLCASSIFQGGGGANVLFFGEGSRLTVL.

Turning to this clone: The read is 3 residues too short to cover the CDR3 end, so that end is filled in from the germline J gene. The J gene is TRBJ1-1, the V gene TRBV11-3; D is ambiguous. The length of the CDR3 is 13 residues. Trimming cost V 2 bases and J 2 bases, with 6 bases left between them. Germline V gene sequence: CDR1 SGHNT, CDR2 YENEEA. CDR3 residues: CASSLTGNTEAFF. The CDR3 bases that were read are TGTGCCAGCAGCTTAACGGGTAACACTGAA.

Details on this clone: The read ends 3 residues before the CDR3 terminus; that terminus is restored from the germline J gene. V is TRBV5-4 and J is TRBJ1-1; tentative D call: TRBD1 (6 bases). CDR3 size: 12 residues. Germline values: CDR1 SGHNT, CDR2 YYREEE (reference sequence). With 1 base removed from V and 7 bases from J, the gap between germline ends came to 8 bases. CDR3 DNA, as far as it was read: TGTGCCAGCAGCTTGCCACAGGGTGAA. Translation gives CASSLPQGE. From start to end, the CDR3 is CASSLPQGEAFF.

Details on this clone: The CDR3 end lies 3 residues beyond the end of the read and is filled in from the germline J gene. The chain uses TRBV19 and TRBJ1-2; D gene uncertain. Germline CDR1 is LNHDA and CDR2 is SQIVND (reference sequence). This CDR3 comprises 13 residues. The covered CDR3 bases are TGTGCCAGTAGTCCGCGACTCCTAAATGAC. It specifies CASSPRLLND. The CDR3 in its entirety is CASSPRLLNDYTF. The full variable domain, with the rest looked up from reference TRBV19 and TRBJ1-2, is DGGITQSPKYLFRKEGQNVTLSCEQNLNHDAMYWYRQDPGQGLRLIYYSQIVNDFQKGDIAEGYSVSREKKESFPLTVTSAQKNPTAFYLCASSPRLLNDYTFGSGTRLTVV.

Points on this clone: Coverage ceases 3 residues before the CDR3 finishes, and the germline J gene fills in the end. The J gene is TRBJ2-2, the V gene TRBV23-1; 11 nucleotides line up with TRBD2. TRBV23-1 counts as an open reading frame of uncertain function. The junction had 9 bases not matched to a gene; V was cut back by 3 bases and J by 3 bases. The CDR3 sequence is 18 residues long. CDR3 DNA, as far as it was read: TGCGCCAGCAGTCACCCCGCGACGGGACTAGCGGACACCGGGGAG. It translates to CASSHPATGLADTGE. The entire CDR3 protein is CASSHPATGLADTGELFF.

Concerning this clone: The read terminates 3 residues ahead of where the CDR3 ends, so the germline J gene completes it. V usage is TRBV2 and J usage is TRBJ2-7; TRBD1 might be the D (6 bases). The V gene lost 8 bases and the J gene lost 1 base, with 18 bases spanning the gap. Germline assignment: CDR1 SNHLY and CDR2 FYNNEI. The CDR3 sequence is 15 residues long. CDR3 amino acids: CASDRSTGISYEQYF. The CDR3 DNA, read in part, is TGTGCCAGCGATCGCTCGACAGGAATTTCCTACGAG.

A word on this clone: The read falls 3 residues short of the CDR3 end, and the missing part is taken from the germline J gene. The V call is TRBV4-2, the J call TRBJ2-3; D is ambiguous. Looked up from germline, CDR1 is LGHNA and CDR2 is YNFKEQ. The V gene lost 4 bases and the J gene lost 7 bases, with 15 bases spanning the gap. This CDR3 is 14 amino acids long. CDR3 DNA (partial): TGTGCCAGCAGCCTTATCGGTACTGAGAATACG. Translated: CASSLIGTENT. The whole CDR3 reads CASSLIGTENTQYF.

Remarks on this clone: The read ends 3 residues shy of where the CDR3 ends; the end is completed using the germline J gene. J is TRBJ2-5 and V is TRBV7-3; TRBD2 aligns across 8 bases. This CDR3 region has 14 residues. V trimming: 5 bases; J trimming: 4 bases; junction bases outside the gene matches: 6. Germline lookup yields CDR1 SGHTA and CDR2 FQGTGA. CDR3 sequence: CASSRGGPTETQYF. CDR3 DNA (partial): TGTGCCAGCAGCCGGGGGGGCCCCACAGAGACC.

As concerns this clone: The read is 3 residues too short to cover the CDR3 end, so that end is filled in from the germline J gene. The chain couples TRBV20-1 to TRBJ2-1; TRBD2 agrees at 8 bases. The V segment lost 3 bases and the J segment 4 bases; nucleotides outside the gene matches: 5. Looked up from germline, CDR1 is DFQATT and CDR2 is SNEGSKA (reference sequence). There are 14 residues in the CDR3. CDR3 DNA, as far as it was read: TGCAGTGCTAGCGGGGGGGCGGATTACAATGAG. This translates into CSASGGADYNE. The full CDR3 is CSASGGADYNEQFF.

Turning to this clone: The read is 3 residues too short to cover the CDR3 end, so that end is filled in from the germline J gene. The chain combines TRBV24-1 with TRBJ2-7; unclear D gene. The V end was cut by 5 bases, the J end by 0 bases, with 13 bases between. Per germline, CDR1 KGHDR and CDR2 SFDVKD. There are 15 residues in the CDR3. The CDR3 sequence is CATSGGRDTSYEQYF. The CDR3 bases that were read are TGTGCCACCAGTGGTGGTCGAGACACCTCCTACGAG.

Concerning this clone: The read finishes 3 residues shy of the CDR3 end, and the germline J gene is used to complete it. The chain has TRBV5-4 and TRBJ2-3, with D possibly being TRBD1 (6 bases). The V end lost 3 bases, the J end lost 5 bases, and 16 bases lay between the germline ends. CDR3 length: 15 amino acids. Germline V CDR1 and CDR2: SGHNT, YYREEE (reference sequence). The covered CDR3 bases are TGTGCCAGCAGCTCGGCTGGAAGGGGGATAGATACG. Translation: CASSSAGRGIDT. The full-length CDR3 reads as CASSSAGRGIDTQYF.

For this clone: The read finishes 3 residues shy of the CDR3 end, and the germline J gene is used to complete it. V usage is TRBV2 and J usage is TRBJ1-1; 7 bases map to TRBD1. Germline V gives CDR1 SNHLY, CDR2 FYNNEI. The V and J ends lost 2 bases and 4 bases, in that order; junction bases with no gene match: 7. The CDR3 is 15 residues long. The CDR3 sequence is CASSESGTAGTEAFF. The CDR3 bases that were read are TGTGCCAGCAGTGAATCGGGGACAGCAGGCACTGAA.